The T cell receptor beta chain described here comes from a study of CD8 T cells in ankylosing spondylitis. Study results and limitations: Seemingly characteristic of ankylosing spondylitis blood was a TCR beta motif consisting of roughly 8 highly homologous variants.

Preparation of TCR beta libraries was done by quantitative 5'-RACE with molecular barcodes. TCRdb fed the 5' RACE reads into MiXCR, producing one record per CDR3 protein. Altogether some 130,000 distinct CDR3 sequences are present, approximately 7.4% being singletons, with the ten largest covering about an eighth. The table lists this clonotype with many counts. Its antigen is unknown. The CDR3 is 16 amino acids. Trimming left V 0 bases short and J 2 bases short, with 14 bases between. The germline V gene encodes CDR1 SGHRS and CDR2 YFSETQ. Sequencing used blood, either unsorted or a sorted T cell fraction (not recorded which). The sequence was collected from a female donor with ankylosing spondylitis or in good health (not recorded which). The chain joins TRBV5-1 to TRBJ1-2; a possible D gene is TRBD1 (6 bases). This CDR3 is CASSLDGQYKNYGYTF. The CDR3 region has the DNA TGCGCCAGCAGCTTGGACGGACAGTACAAGAACTATGGCTACACCTTC.